These 6 T cell receptor beta chains originate from one sample sequenced in a study of blood T cell repertoires in COVID-19 (dated by TCRdb to between 2020 and 2021). The library was made by the immunoSEQ multiplex PCR assay. Drawn from immuneACCESS, this table holds only the in-frame rearrangements with V and J called that TCRdb kept. Clones are partly lost; checked studies trace under half to an unresolved V gene and leave the rest unexplained. The sample table lists 100,000 to 150,000 clones, more than 75% of them with a count of one. The ten top clones hold approximately 2% of the sample. The source material was peripheral blood. The source of these receptors is a woman between 45 and 65 years old with acute or convalescent COVID-19.

V is TRBV3-1 (or the pseudogene TRBV3-2) and J is TRBJ2-7; 9 bases map to TRBD2. CDR3 length: 16 amino acids. The V gene end was trimmed by 5 bases and the J gene end by 3 bases; junction bases not matched to a gene: 11. Germline CDR1 reads LGHDT; CDR2 reads YNNKEL (reference sequence). Written as DNA, the CDR3 is TGTGCCAGCAGCTTCAAAACGGCGGGGGGGCTCTACGAGCAGTACTTC. Translating it yields CASSFKTAGGLYEQYF.

The chain uses TRBV12-3 or TRBV12-4 and TRBJ2-2, with TRBD1 as a possible D gene (6 bases). V shed 10 bases and J shed 5 bases, with 14 bases lying between them. The CDR3 consists of 13 residues. CDR3 in DNA: TGTGCCATCCCACAGGGTGTGACCGGGGAGCTGTTTTTT. This gives the protein CAIPQGVTGELFF.

The chain combines TRBV10-3 with TRBJ1-5, with D tentatively TRBD1 (6 bases). CDR1 is ENHRY, CDR2 SYGVKD, per germline. This CDR3 is 14 amino acids long. Between the trimmed V and J ends, which lost 1 base and 8 bases, there was a span of 12 bases. In DNA, the CDR3 is TGTGCCATCAGTGAGTGGGGGGGCGCAGAGCCCCAGCATTTT. It is translated as CAISEWGGAEPQHF.

The chain carries TRBV6-2 or TRBV6-3 and TRBJ2-4; D uncertain. V dropped 1 base and J dropped 0 bases, with 7 bases sitting between them. This CDR3 comprises 15 residues. Germline V gene data show CDR1 as MNHEY and CDR2 as SVGEGT. CDR3 nucleotide sequence: TGTGCCAGCAGTTACTTCTTCCTAGCCAAAAACATTCAGTACTTC. Amino acids: CASSYFFLAKNIQYF.

This clone has a single count. The rearrangement uses TRBV7-6 and TRBJ1-2; the match to TRBD1 covers 12 bases. Per the germline V gene, CDR1 is SGHVS and CDR2 is FNYEAQ. The V gene end was trimmed by 3 bases and the J gene end by 8 bases; junction bases not matched to a gene: 4. The length of the CDR3 is 14 residues. CDR3 in amino acids: CASSFGTGGRGYTF. The CDR3 DNA reads as TGTGCCAGCAGCTTTGGGACAGGGGGCCGGGGCTACACCTTC.

With respect to this clone: Other DNA sequences from this sample encode an identical CDR3 as well. V and J are TRBV6-5 and TRBJ1-2; TRBD1 matches at 8 bases. CDR3 size: 15 residues. Germline V gene sequence: CDR1 MNHEY, CDR2 SVGAGI. J lost 5 bases, V lost 0 bases, and 5 bases had no gene match. Here the CDR3 DNA reads TGTGCCAGCAGTTACTCGGCAGGGGGCGGATATGGCTACACCTTC. It encodes CASSYSAGGGYGYTF.